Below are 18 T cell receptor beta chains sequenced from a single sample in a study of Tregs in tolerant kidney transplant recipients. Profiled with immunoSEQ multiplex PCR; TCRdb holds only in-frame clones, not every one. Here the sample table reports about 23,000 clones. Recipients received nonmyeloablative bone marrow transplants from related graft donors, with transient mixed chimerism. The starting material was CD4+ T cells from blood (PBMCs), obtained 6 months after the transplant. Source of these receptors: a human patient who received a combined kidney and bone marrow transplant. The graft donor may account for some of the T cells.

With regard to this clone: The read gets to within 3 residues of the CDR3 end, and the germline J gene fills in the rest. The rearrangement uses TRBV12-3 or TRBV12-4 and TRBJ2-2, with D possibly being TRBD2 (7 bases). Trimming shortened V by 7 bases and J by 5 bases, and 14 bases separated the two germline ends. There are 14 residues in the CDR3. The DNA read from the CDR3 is TGTGCCAGCACCCCCGGGGGGCGGACCGGGGAG. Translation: CASTPGGRTGE. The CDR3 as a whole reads CASTPGGRTGELFF.

CDR3: CASSIAGTAAGELFF. The covered CDR3 bases are TGTGCCAGTAGTATCGCGGGGACAGCCGCCGGGGAG. This sequence joins TRBV19 and TRBJ2-2; a weak D match, TRBD1 (7 bases). The read finishes 3 residues shy of the CDR3 end, and the germline J gene is used to complete it. The length of the CDR3 is 15 residues. Germline assignment: CDR1 LNHDA and CDR2 SQIVND (reference sequence). Trimming stripped 3 bases from V and 6 bases from J, with 14 bases between. The full variable domain, in which reference TRBV19 and TRBJ2-2 provide the parts outside the CDR3, is DGGITQSPKYLFRKEGQNVTLSCEQNLNHDAMYWYRQDPGQGLRLIYYSQIVNDFQKGDIAEGYSVSREKKESFPLTVTSAQKNPTAFYLCASSIAGTAAGELFFGEGSRLTVL.

The DNA read from the CDR3 is TGTGCCAGCAGCCCCCTGAGGGACAGGGCCTATGGC. It yields the protein CASSPLRDRAYG. The entire CDR3 protein is CASSPLRDRAYGYTF. The J gene is TRBJ1-2, the V gene TRBV7-9; 9 nucleotides agree with TRBD1. The CDR3 end lies 3 residues beyond the end of the read and is filled in from the germline J gene. This CDR3 has 15 residues. CDR1 and CDR2 from the germline V gene are SEHNR and FQNEAQ (reference sequence). V gave up 5 bases and J gave up 4 bases; unmatched junction bases: 8.

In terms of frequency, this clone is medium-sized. CDR3 sequence reads: CASGSDRTGYGNQPQHF. The CDR3 DNA, read in part, is TGTGCTAGTGGCTCCGATCGGACAGGGTATGGCAATCAGCCC. This chain connects TRBV12-5 to TRBJ1-5, with TRBD1 identical over 8 bases. The read finishes 3 residues shy of the CDR3 end, and the germline J gene is used to complete it. The CDR3 covers 17 residues. Germline CDR1 and CDR2: LGHNT and FRNRAP. The V segment lost 6 bases and the J segment 2 bases; nucleotides outside the gene matches: 12. The full variable domain, in which reference TRBV12-5 and TRBJ1-5 provide the parts outside the CDR3, is DARVTQTPRHKVTEMGQEVTMRCQPILGHNTVFWYRQTMMQGLELLAYFRNRAPLDDSGMPKDRFSAEMPDATLATLKIQPSEPRDSAVYFCASGSDRTGYGNQPQHFGDGTRLSIL.

The CDR3 loop is CASSLQASYNSPLHF. The CDR3 bases that were read are TGTGCCAGCAGCCTCCAGGCCTCCTATAATTCACCC. V and J are TRBV7-2 and TRBJ1-6; no firm D call. The read ends 3 residues shy of where the CDR3 ends; the end is completed using the germline J gene. There are 15 residues in the CDR3. Trimming removed 5 bases from V and 0 bases from J, with 8 bases in between. CDR1 is SGHTA, CDR2 FQGNSA, per germline.

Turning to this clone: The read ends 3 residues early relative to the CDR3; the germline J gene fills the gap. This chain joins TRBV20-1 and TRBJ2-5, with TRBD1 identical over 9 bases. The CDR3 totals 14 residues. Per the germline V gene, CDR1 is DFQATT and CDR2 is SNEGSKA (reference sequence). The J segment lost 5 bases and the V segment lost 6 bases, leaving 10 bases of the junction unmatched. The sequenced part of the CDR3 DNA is TGCAGTGCCCTCACAGGGGGCGGTTTGGAGACC. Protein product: CSALTGGGLET. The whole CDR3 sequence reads CSALTGGGLETQYF.

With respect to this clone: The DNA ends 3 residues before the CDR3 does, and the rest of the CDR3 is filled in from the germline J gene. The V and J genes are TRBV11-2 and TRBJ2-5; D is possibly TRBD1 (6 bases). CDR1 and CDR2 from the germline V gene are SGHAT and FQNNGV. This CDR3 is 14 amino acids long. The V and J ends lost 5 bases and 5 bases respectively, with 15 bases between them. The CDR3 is CASSQQQGWETQYF. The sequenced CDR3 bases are TGTGCCAGCAGCCAACAACAGGGATGGGAGACC. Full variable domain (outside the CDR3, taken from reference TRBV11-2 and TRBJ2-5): EAGVAQSPRYKIIEKRQSVAFWCNPISGHATLYWYQQILGQGPKLLIQFQNNGVVDDSQLPKDRFSAERLKGVDSTLKIQPAKLEDSAVYLCASSQQQGWETQYFGPGTRLLVL.

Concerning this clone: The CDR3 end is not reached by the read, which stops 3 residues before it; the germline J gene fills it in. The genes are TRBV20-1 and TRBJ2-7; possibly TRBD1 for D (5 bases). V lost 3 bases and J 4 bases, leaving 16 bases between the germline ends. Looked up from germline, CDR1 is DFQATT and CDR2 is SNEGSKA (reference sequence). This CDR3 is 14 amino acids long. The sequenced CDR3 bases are TGCAGTGCTAGTAATAATAGGGGCTATTACGAG. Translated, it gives CSASNNRGYYE. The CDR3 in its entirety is CSASNNRGYYEQYF.

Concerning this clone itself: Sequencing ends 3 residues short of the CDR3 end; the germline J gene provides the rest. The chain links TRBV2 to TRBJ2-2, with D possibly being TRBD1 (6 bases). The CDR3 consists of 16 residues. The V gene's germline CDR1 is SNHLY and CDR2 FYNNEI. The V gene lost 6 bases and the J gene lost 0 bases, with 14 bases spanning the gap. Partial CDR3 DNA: TGTGCCAGCAGGGTGGGGGCCGGTTCGAACACCGGGGAG. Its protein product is CASRVGAGSNTGE. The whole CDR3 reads CASRVGAGSNTGELFF.

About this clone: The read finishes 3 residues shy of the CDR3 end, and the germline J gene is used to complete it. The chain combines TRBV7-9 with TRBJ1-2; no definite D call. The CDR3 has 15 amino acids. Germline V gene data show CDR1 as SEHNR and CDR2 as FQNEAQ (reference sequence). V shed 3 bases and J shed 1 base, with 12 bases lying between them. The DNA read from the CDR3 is TGTGCCAGCAGCTTGGGTTTAAGCGGTAACTATGGC. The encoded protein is CASSLGLSGNYG. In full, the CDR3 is CASSLGLSGNYGYTF.

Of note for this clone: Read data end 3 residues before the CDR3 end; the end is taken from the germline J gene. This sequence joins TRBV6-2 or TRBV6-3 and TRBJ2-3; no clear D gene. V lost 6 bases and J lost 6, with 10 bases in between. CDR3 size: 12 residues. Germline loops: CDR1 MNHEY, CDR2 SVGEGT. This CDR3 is CASSSTWDTQYF. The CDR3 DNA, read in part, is TGTGCCAGCAGCTCGACTTGGGATACG.

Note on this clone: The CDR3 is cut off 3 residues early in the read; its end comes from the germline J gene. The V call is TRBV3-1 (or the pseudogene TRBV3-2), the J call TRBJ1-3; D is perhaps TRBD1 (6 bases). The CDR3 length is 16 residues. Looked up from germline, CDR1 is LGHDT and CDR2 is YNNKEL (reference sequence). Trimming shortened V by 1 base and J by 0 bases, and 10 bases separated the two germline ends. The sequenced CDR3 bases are TGTGCCAGCAGCCAAGGTCACAGGGACTCTGGAAACACC. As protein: CASSQGHRDSGNT. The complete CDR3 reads CASSQGHRDSGNTIYF.

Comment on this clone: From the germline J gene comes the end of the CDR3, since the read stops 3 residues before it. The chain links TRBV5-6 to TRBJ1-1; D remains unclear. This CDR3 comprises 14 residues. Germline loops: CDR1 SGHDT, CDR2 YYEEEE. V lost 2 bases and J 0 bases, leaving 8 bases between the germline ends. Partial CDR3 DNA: TGTGCCAGCAGCTTTCTTAGGGTGAACACTGAA. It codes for CASSFLRVNTE. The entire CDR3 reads CASSFLRVNTEAFF.

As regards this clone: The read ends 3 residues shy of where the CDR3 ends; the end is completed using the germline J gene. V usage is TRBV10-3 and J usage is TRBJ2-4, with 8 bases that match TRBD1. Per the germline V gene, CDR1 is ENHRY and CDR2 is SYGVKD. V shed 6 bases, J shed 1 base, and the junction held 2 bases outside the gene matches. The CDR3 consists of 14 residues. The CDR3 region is CAISGQGAKNIQYF. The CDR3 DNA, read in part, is TGTGCCATCAGCGGACAGGGTGCCAAAAACATT.

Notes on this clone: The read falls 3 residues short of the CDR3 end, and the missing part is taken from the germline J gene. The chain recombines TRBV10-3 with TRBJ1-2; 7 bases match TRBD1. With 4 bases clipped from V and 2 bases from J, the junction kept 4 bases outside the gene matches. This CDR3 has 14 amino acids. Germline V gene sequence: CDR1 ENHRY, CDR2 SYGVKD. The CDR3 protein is CAISADRSNYGYTF. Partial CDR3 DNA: TGTGCCATCAGTGCGGACAGGTCCAACTATGGC.

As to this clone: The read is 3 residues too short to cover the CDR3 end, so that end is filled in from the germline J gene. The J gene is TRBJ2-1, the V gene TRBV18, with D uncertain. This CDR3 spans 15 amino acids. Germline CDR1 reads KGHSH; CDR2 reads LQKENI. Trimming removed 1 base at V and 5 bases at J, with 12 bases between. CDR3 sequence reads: CASSPLQAPDNEQFF. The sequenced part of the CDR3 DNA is TGTGCCAGCTCACCACTTCAGGCGCCGGACAATGAG.

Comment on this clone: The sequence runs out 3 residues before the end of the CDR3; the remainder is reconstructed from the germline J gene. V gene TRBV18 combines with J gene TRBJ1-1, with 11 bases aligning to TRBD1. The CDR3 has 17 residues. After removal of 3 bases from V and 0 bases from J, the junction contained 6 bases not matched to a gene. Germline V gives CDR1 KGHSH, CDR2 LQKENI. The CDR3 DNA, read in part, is TGTGCCAGCTCACCCGGGACAGGGGGGACCATGAACACTGAA. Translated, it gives CASSPGTGGTMNTE. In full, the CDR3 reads CASSPGTGGTMNTEAFF.

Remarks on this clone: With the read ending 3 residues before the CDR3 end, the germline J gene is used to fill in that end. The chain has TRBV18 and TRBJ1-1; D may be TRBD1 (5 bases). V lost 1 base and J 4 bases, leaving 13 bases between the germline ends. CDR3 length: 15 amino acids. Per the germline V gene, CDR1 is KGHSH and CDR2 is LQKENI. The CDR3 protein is CASSPRTGEVTEAFF. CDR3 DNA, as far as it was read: TGTGCCAGCTCACCACGAACGGGGGAGGTCACTGAA.